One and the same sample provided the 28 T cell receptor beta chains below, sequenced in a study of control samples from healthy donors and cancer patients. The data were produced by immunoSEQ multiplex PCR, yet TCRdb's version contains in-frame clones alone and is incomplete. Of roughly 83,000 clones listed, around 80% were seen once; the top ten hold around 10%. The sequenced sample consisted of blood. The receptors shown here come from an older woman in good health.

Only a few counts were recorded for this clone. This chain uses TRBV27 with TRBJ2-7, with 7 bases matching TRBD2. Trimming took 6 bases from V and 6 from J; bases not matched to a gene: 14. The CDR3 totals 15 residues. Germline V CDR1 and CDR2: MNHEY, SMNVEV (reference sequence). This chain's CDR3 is CASSQAGLKNIEQYF. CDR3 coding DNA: TGTGCCAGCAGCCAAGCGGGACTAAAGAATATCGAGCAGTACTTC.

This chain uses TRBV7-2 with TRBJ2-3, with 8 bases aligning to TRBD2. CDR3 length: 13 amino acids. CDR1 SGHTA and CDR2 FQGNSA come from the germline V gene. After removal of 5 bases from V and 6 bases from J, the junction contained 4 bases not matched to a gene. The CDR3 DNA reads TGTGCCAGCAGCCCGACTAGCGCGGATACGCAGTATTTT. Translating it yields CASSPTSADTQYF. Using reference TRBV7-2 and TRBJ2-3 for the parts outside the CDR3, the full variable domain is GAGVSQSPSNKVTEKGKDVELRCDPISGHTALYWYRQSLGQGLEFLIYFQGNSAPDKSGLPSDRFSAERTGGSVSTLTIQRTQQEDSAVYLCASSPTSADTQYFGPGTRLTVL.

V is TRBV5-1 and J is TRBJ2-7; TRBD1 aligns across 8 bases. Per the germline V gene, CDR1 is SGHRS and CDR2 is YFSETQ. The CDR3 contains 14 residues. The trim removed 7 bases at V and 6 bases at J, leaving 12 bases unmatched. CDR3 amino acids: CASERTGNGLEQYF. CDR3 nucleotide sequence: TGCGCCAGCGAGAGGACAGGGAACGGACTCGAGCAGTACTTC.

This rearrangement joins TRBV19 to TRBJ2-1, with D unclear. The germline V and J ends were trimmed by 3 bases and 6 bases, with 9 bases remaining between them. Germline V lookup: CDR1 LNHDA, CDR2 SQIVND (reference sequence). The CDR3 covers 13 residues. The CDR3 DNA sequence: TGTGCCAGTAGTATGCGACTCTCCAATGAGCAGTTCTTC. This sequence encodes CASSMRLSNEQFF.

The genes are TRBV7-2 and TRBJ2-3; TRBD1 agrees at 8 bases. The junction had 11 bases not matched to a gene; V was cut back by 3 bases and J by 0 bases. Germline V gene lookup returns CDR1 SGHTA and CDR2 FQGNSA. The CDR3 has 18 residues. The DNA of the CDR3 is TGTGCCAGCAGCTTCTGGACAGGGCCTGGGGCAAGCACAGATACGCAGTATTTT. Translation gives CASSFWTGPGASTDTQYF.

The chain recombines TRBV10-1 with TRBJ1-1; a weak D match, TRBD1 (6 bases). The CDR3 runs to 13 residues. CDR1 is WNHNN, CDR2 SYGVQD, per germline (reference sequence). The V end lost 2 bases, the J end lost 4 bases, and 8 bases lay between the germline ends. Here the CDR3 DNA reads TGCGCCAGCAGTGAGGGGGGCAGCACTGAAGCTTTCTTT. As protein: CASSEGGSTEAFF.

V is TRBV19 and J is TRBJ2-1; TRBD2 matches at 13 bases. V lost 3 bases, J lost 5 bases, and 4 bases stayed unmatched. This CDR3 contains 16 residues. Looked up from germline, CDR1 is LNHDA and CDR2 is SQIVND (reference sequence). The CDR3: CASSIRLAGGNNEQFF. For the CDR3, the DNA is TGTGCCAGTAGTATCCGACTAGCGGGAGGTAACAATGAGCAGTTCTTC.

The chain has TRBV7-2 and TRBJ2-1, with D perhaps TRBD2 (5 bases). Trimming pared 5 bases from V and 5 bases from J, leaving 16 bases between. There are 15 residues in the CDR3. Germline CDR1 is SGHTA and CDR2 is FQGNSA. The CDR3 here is CASSPGIGVNNEQFF. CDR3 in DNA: TGTGCCAGCAGCCCAGGAATCGGGGTTAACAATGAGCAGTTCTTC.

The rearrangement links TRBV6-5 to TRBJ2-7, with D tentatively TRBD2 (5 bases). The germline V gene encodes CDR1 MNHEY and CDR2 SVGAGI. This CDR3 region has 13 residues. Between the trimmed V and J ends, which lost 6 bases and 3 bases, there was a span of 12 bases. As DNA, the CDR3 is TGTGCCAGCAGGCTAGCAGCCCGCTACGAGCAGTACTTC. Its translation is CASRLAARYEQYF.

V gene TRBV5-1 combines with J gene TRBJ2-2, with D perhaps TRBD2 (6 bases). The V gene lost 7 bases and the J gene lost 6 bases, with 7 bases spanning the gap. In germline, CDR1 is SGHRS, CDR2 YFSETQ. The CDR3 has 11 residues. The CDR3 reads CASGGAGELFF. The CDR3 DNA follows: TGCGCCAGCGGAGGGGCCGGGGAGCTGTTTTTT.

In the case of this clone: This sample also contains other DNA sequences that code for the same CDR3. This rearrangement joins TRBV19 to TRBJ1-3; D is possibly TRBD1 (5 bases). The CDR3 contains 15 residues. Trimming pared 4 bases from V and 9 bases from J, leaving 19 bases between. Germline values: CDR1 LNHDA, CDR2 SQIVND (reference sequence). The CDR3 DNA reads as TGTGCCAGTAGTACGGGACGGTCGGCTCGGGGCACCATATATTTT. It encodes CASSTGRSARGTIYF.

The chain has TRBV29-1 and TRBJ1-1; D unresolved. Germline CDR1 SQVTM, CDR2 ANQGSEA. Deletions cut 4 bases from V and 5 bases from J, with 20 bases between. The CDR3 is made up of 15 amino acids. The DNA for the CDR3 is TGCAGCGTTGTAGGGCTAACACTAGTCTTTACTGAAGCTTTCTTT. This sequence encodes CSVVGLTLVFTEAFF. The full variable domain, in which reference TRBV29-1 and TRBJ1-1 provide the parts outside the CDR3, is SAVISQKPSRDICQRGTSLTIQCQVDSQVTMMFWYRQQPGQSLTLIATANQGSEATYESGFVIDKFPISRPNLTFSTLTVSNMSPEDSSIYLCSVVGLTLVFTEAFFGQGTRLTVV.

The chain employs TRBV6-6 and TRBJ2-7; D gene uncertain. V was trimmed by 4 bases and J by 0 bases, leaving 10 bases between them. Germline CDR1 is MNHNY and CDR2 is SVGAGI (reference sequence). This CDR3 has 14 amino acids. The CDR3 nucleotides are TGTGCCAGCAGTTTGTGGTCTAGCTCCTACGAGCAGTACTTC. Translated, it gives CASSLWSSSYEQYF.

CDR3 DNA sequence: TGTGCCAGTAGTATAGGCGGACAGGGGGCTAACGAGCAGTACTTC. This codes for CASSIGGQGANEQYF. The chain has TRBV19 and TRBJ2-7; 11 bases are shared with TRBD1. The germline V gene encodes CDR1 LNHDA and CDR2 SQIVND (reference sequence). This CDR3 spans 15 amino acids. With V trimmed by 1 base and J by 5 bases, 4 bases remained unmatched.

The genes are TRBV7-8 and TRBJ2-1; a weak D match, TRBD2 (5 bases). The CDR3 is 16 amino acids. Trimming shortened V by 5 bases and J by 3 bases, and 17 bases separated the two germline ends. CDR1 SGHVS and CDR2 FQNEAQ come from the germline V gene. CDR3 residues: CASSRVKVANYNEQFF. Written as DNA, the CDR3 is TGTGCCAGCAGCCGAGTAAAGGTAGCGAACTACAATGAGCAGTTCTTC.

CDR3 in amino acids: CASSRDRSNQPQHF. The DNA of the CDR3 is TGTGCCAGTAGTAGAGACAGAAGCAATCAGCCCCAGCATTTT. V is TRBV19 and J is TRBJ1-5; a possible D gene is TRBD1 (5 bases). Trimming left V 4 bases short and J 1 base short, with 8 bases between. Germline CDR1 reads LNHDA; CDR2 reads SQIVND (reference sequence). This CDR3 has 14 residues.

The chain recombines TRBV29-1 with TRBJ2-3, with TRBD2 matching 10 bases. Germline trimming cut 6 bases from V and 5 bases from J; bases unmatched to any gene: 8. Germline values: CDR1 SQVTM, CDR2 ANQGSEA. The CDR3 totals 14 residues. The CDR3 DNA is TGCAGCGTCGTCCCTAGCGGGAGTCAAGATACGCAGTATTTT. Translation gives CSVVPSGSQDTQYF.

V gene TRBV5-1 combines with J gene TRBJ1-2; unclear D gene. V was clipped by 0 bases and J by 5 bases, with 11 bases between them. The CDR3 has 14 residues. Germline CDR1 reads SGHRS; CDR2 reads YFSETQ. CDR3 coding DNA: TGCGCCAGCAGCTTGGACCCGAAGATTTATGGCTACACCTTC. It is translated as CASSLDPKIYGYTF.

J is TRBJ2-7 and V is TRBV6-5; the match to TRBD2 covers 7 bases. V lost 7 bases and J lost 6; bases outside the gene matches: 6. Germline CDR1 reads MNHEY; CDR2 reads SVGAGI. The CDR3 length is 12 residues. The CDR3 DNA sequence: TGTGCCAGCACCCGGGGGGTGGGCGAGCAGTACTTC. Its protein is CASTRGVGEQYF.

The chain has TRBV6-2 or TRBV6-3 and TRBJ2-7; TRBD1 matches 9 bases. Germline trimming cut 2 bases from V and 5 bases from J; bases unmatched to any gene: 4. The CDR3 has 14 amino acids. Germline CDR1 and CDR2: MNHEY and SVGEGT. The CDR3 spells CASSYRTGVDEQYF. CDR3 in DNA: TGTGCCAGCAGTTACCGGACAGGGGTCGACGAGCAGTACTTC.

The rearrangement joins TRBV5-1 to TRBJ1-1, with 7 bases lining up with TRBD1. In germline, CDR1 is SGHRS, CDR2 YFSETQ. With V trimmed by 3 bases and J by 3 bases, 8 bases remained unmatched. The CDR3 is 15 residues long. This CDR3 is CASSWGGTDYTEAFF. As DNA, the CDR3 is TGCGCCAGCAGCTGGGGTGGGACAGACTACACTGAAGCTTTCTTT.

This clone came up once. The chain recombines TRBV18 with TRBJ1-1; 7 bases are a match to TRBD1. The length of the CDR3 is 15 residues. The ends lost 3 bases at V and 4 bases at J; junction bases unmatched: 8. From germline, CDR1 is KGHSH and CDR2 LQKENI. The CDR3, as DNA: TGTGCCAGCTCACCTTCGACAGGGCGGTCCACTGAAGCTTTCTTT. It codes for CASSPSTGRSTEAFF. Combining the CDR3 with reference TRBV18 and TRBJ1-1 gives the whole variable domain NAGVMQNPRHLVRRRGQEARLRCSPMKGHSHVYWYRQLPEEGLKFMVYLQKENIIDESGMPKERFSAEFPKEGPSILRIQQVVRGDSAAYFCASSPSTGRSTEAFFGQGTRLTVV.

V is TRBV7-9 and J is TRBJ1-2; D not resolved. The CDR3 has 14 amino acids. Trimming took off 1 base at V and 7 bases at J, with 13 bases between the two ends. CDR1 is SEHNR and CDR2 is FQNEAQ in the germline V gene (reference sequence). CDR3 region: CASSLDSPLGGYTF. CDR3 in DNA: TGTGCCAGCAGCTTAGACAGTCCCTTAGGTGGCTACACCTTC.

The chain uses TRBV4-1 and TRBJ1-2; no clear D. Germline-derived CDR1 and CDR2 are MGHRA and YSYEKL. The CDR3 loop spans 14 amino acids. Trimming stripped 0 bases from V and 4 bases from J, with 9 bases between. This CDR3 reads CASSQEPAGYGYTF. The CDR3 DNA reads TGCGCCAGCAGCCAAGAACCGGCGGGCTATGGCTACACCTTC.

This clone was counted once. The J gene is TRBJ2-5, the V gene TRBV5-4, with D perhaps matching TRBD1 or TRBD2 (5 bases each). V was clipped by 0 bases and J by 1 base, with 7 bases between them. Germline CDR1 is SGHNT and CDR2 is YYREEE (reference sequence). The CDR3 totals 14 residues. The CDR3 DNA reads TGTGCCAGCAGCTTGGTTGGGACCCAAGAGACCCAGTACTTC. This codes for CASSLVGTQETQYF.

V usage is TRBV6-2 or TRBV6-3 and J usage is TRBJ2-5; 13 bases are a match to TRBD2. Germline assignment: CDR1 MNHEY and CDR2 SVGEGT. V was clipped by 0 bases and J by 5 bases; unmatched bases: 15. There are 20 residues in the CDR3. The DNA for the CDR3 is TGTGCCAGCAGTTACTCGAGTGGACTAGCGGGGGCGCGAGGGTTTGAGACCCAGTACTTC. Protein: CASSYSSGLAGARGFETQYF.

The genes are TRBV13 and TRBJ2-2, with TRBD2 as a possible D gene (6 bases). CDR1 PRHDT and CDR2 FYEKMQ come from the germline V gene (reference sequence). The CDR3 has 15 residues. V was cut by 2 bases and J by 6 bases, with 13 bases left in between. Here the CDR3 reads CASSLRDGGAGELFF. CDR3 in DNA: TGTGCCAGCAGCTTACGGGACGGAGGGGCCGGGGAGCTGTTTTTT.

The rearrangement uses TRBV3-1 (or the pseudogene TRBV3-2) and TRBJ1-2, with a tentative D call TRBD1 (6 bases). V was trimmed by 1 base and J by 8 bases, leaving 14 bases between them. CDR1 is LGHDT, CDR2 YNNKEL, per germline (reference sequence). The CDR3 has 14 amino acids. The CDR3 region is CASSQAGQKGGYTF. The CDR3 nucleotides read TGTGCCAGCAGCCAAGCAGGACAGAAGGGAGGCTACACCTTC.